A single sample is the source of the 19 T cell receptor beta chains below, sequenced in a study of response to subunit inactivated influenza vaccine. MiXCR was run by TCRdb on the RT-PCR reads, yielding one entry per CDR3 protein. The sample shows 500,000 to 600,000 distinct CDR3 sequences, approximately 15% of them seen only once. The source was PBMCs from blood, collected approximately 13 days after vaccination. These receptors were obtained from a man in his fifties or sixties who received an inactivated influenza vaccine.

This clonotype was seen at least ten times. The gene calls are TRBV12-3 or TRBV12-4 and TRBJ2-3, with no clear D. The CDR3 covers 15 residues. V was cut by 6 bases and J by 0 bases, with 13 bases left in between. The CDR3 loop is CASRGVPTSTDTQYF. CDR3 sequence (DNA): TGTGCCAGCAGAGGTGTACCAACTAGCACAGATACGCAGTATTTT.

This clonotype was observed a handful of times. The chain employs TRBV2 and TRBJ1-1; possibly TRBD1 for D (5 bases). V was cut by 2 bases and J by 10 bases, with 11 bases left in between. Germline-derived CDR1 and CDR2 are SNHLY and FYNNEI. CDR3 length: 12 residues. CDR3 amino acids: CASSERGFSAFF. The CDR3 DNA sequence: TGTGCCAGCAGTGAACGGGGGTTTTCAGCTTTCTTT.

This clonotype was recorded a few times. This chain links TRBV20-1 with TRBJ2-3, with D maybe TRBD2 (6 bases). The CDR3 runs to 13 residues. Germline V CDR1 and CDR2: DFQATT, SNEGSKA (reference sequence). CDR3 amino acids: CSPTSSVTDTQYF. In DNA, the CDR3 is TGCAGCCCTACTAGCAGCGTGACAGATACGCAGTATTTT.

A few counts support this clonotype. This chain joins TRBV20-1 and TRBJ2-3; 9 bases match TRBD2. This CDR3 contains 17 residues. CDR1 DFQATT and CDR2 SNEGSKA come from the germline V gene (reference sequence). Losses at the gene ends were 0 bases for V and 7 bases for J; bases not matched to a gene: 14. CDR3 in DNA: TGCAGTGCTAGAGATGTGCTAGCGGGATCGATGAGGAATACGCAGTATTTT. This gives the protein CSARDVLAGSMRNTQYF.

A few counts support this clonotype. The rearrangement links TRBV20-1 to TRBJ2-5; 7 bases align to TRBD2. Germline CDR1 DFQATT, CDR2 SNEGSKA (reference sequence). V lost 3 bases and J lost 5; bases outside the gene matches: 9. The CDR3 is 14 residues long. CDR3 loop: CSASSGGRSETQYF. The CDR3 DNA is TGCAGTGCTAGTAGCGGCGGGAGAAGCGAGACCCAGTACTTC.

CDR3 nucleotides: TGTGCCAGCAGTTCTGACAGGGTGAGCGGCTACACCTTC. It codes for CASSSDRVSGYTF. The chain carries TRBV7-2 and TRBJ1-2; the match to TRBD1 covers 7 bases. Germline CDR1 SGHTA, CDR2 FQGNSA. This CDR3 comprises 13 residues. The ends lost 6 bases at V and 8 bases at J; junction bases unmatched: 9.

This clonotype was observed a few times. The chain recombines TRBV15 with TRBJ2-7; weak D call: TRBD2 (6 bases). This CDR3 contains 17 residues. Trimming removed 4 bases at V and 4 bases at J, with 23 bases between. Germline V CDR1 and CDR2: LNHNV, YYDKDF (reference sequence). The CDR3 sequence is CATSIGPRGAYTYEQYF. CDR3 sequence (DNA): TGTGCCACCAGCATTGGACCGCGCGGGGCCTATACTTACGAGCAGTACTTC. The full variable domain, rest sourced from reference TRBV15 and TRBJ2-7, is DAMVIQNPRYQVTQFGKPVTLSCSQTLNHNVMYWYQQKSSQAPKLLFHYYDKDFNNEADTPDNFQSRRPNTSFCFLDIRSPGLGDTAMYLCATSIGPRGAYTYEQYFGPGTRLTVT.

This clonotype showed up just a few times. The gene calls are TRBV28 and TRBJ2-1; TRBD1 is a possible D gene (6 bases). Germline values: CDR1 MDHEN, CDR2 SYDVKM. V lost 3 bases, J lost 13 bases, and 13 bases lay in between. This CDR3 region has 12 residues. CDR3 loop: CASSFDRLGQFF. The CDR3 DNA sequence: TGTGCCAGCAGTTTCGACAGGCTTGGCCAGTTCTTC. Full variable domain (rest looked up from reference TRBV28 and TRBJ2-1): DVKVTQSSRYLVKRTGEKVFLECVQDMDHENMFWYRQDPGLGLRLIYFSYDVKMKEKGDIPEGYSVSREKKERFSLILESASTNQTSMYLCASSFDRLGQFFGPGTRLTVL.

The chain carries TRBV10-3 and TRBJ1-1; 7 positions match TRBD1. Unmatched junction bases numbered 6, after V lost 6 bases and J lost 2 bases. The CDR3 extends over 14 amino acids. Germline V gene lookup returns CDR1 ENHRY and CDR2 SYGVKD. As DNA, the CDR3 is TGTGCCATCAGCGAGACAGGGAGTAACACTGAAGCTTTCTTT. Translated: CAISETGSNTEAFF.

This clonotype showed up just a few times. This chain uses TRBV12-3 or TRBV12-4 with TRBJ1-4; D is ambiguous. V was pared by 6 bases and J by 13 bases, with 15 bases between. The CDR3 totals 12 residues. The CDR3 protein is CASSLRSSGLFF. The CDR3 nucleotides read TGTGCCAGCAGCCTCAGGAGCTCAGGACTGTTTTTT.

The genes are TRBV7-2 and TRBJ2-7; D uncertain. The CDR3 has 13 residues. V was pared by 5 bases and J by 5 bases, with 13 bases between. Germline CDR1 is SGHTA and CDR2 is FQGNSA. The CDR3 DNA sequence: TGTGCCAGCAGCGTAGGTTTTGGGAACGAGCAGTACTTC. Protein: CASSVGFGNEQYF.

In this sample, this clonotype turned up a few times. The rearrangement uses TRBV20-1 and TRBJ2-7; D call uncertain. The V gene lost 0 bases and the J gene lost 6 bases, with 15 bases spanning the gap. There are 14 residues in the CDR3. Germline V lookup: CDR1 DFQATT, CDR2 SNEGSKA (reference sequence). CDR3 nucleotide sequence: TGCAGTGCTAGAGATCGGTTATTTCTCTCCGAGCAGTACTTC. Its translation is CSARDRLFLSEQYF.

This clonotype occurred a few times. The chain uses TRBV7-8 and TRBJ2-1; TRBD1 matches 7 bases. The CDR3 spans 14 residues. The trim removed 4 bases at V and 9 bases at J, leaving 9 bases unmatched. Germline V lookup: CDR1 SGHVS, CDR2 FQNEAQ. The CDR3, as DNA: TGTGCCAGCAGCTCGCACGACAGGGCACGTGAGCAGTTCTTC. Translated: CASSSHDRAREQFF.

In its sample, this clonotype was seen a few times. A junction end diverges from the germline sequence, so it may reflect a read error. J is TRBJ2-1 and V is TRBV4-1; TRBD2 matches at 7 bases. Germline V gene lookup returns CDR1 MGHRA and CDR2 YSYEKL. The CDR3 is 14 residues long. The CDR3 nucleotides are TGCGCCAGCAACCAACCGGGGGGTGGGCCGGAGCAGTTCTTC. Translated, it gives CASNQPGGGPEQFF.

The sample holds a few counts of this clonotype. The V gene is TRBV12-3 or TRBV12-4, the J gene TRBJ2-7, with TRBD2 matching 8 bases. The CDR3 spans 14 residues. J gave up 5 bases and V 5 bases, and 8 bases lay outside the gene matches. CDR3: CASSRSPGGHEQYF. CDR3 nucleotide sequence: TGTGCCAGCAGTCGAAGTCCGGGGGGGCACGAGCAGTACTTC.

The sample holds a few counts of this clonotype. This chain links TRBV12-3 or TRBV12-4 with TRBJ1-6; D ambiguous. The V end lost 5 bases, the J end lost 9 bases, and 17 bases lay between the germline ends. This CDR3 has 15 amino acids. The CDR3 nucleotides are TGTGCCAGCAGTATCAGGCAGGAAGTGGGTTCACCCCTCCACTTT. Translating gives CASSIRQEVGSPLHF.

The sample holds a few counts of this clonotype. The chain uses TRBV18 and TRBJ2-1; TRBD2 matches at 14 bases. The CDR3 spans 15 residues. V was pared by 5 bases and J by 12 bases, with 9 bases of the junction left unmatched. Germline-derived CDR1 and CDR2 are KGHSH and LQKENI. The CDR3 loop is CASSAEGLAGVGQFF. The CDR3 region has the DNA TGTGCCAGCTCAGCGGAGGGACTAGCGGGAGTTGGGCAGTTCTTC.

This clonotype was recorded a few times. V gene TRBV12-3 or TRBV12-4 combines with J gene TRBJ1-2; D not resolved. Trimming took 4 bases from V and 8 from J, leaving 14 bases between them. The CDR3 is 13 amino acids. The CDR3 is CASSSDREVGYTF. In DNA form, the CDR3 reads TGTGCCAGCAGTTCCGATAGGGAAGTCGGCTACACCTTC.

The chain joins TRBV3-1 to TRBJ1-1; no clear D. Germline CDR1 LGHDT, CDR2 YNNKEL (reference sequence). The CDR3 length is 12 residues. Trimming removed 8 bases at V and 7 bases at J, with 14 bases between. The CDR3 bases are TGTGCCAGCGGCAGCGGATCAATTGAAGCTTTCTTT. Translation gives CASGSGSIEAFF.